This T cell receptor (beta chain) stems from a study of CD8 T cells in ankylosing spondylitis. General study results and limits: Characteristic of ankylosing spondylitis blood, it appeared, was a TCR beta motif comprising 7 to 9 highly homologous variants. A number of the motif variants had already been described in reactive arthritis synovial fluid and blood.

One entry per CDR3 protein results from TCRdb running MiXCR on the 5' RACE reads. The data contain around 42,000 distinct CDR3 sequences, less than 3.5% of them singletons. This clonotype was seen ten or more times. Its target is unknown. The CDR3 length is 16 residues. Germline V gives CDR1 SGDLS, CDR2 YYNGEE. V lost 0 bases to trimming and J lost 0 bases, with 10 bases between them. V usage is TRBV9 and J usage is TRBJ2-1; no reliable D call. The sample consisted of blood, either unsorted or a sorted T cell fraction (not recorded which). This clonotype was obtained from a male donor with ankylosing spondylitis or in good health (not recorded which). The CDR3 nucleotides are TGTGCCAGCAGCGTAGAAGGGTGGGCCTCCTACAATGAGCAGTTCTTC. Its translation: CASSVEGWASYNEQFF.